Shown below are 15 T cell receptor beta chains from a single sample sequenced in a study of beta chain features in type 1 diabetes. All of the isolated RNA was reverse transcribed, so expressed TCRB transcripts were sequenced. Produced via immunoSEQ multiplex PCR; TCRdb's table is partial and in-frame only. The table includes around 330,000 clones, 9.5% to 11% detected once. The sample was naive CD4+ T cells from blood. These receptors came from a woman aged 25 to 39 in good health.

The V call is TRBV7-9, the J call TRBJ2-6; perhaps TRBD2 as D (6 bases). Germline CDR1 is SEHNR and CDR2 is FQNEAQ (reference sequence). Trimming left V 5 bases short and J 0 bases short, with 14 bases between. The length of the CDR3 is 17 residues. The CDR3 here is CASSPRGSSSGANVLTF. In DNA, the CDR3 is TGTGCCAGCAGCCCGCGGGGCAGCAGCTCTGGGGCCAACGTCCTGACTTTC.

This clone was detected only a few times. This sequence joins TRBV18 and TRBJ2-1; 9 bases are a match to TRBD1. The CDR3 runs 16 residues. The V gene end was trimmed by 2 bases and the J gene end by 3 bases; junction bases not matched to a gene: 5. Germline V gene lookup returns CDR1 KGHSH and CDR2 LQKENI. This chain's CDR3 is CASSPRTGAIYNEQFF. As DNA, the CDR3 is TGTGCCAGCTCACCAAGGACAGGGGCCATCTACAATGAGCAGTTCTTC. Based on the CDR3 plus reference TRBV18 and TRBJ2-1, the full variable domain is NAGVMQNPRHLVRRRGQEARLRCSPMKGHSHVYWYRQLPEEGLKFMVYLQKENIIDESGMPKERFSAEFPKEGPSILRIQQVVRGDSAAYFCASSPRTGAIYNEQFFGPGTRLTVL.

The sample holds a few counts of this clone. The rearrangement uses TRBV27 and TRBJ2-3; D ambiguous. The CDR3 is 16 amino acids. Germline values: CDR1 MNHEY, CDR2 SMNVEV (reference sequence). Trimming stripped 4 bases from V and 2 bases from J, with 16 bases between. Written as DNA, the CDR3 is TGTGCCAGCAGTTCTGTCACCTACTCCGACACAGATACGCAGTATTTT. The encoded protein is CASSSVTYSDTDTQYF.

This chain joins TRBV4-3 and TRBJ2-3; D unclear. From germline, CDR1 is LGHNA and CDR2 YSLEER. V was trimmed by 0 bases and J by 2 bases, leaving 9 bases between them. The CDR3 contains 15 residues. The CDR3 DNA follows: TGCGCCAGCAGCCAAGATGAACGGTACACAGATACGCAGTATTTT. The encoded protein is CASSQDERYTDTQYF.

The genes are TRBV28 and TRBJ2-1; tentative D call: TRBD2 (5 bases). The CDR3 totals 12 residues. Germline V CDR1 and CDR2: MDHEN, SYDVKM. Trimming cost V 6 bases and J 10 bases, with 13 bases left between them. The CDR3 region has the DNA TGTGCCAGCAGATCAACGGGGTTCGAGCAGTTCTTC. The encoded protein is CASRSTGFEQFF.

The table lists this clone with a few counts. CDR3 region: CSVLAGLYNEQFF. The CDR3, as DNA: TGCAGCGTCTTAGCGGGGTTATACAATGAGCAGTTCTTC. The chain has TRBV29-1 and TRBJ2-1; 8 positions agree with TRBD2. The CDR3 extends over 13 amino acids. Per the germline V gene, CDR1 is SQVTM and CDR2 is ANQGSEA. Trimming removed 6 bases from V and 4 bases from J; junction bases left unmatched: 5.

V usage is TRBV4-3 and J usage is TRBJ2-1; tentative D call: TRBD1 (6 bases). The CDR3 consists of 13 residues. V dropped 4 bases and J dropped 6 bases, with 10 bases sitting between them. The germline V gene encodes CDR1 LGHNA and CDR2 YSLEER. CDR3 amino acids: CASSLRGGNEQFF. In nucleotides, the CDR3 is TGCGCCAGCAGCCTTAGAGGGGGCAATGAGCAGTTCTTC.

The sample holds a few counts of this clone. The CDR3 region has the DNA TGTGCCAGTAGTATAGCATCAACAGCCACAGATACGCAGTATTTT. This gives the protein CASSIASTATDTQYF. The genes are TRBV19 and TRBJ2-3; D is uncertain. CDR1 and CDR2 from the germline V gene are LNHDA and SQIVND (reference sequence). This CDR3 has 15 residues. Trimming stripped 1 base from V and 2 bases from J, with 10 bases between.

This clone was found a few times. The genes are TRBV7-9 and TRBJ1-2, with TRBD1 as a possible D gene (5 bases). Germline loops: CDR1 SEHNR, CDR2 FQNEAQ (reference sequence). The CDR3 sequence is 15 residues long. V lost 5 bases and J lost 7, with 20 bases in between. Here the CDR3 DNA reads TGTGCCAGCAGCGAATCCTCAGGGTACGAGGCTGGCTACACCTTC. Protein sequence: CASSESSGYEAGYTF.

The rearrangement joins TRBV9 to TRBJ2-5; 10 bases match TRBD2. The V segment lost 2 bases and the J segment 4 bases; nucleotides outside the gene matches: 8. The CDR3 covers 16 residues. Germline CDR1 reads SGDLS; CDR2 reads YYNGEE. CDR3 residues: CASSVSGGYQGETQYF. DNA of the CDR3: TGTGCCAGCAGCGTTAGCGGGGGGTACCAGGGAGAGACCCAGTACTTC.

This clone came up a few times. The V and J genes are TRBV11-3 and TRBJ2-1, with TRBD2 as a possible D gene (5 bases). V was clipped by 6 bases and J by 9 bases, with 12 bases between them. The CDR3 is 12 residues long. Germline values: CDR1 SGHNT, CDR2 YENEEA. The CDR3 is CASSLGLSEQFF. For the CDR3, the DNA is TGTGCCAGCAGTCTTGGACTCAGTGAGCAGTTCTTC.

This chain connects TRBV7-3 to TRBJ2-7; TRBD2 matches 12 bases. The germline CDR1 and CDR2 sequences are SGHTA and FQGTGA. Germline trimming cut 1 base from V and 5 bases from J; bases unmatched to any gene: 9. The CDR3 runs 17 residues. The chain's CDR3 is CASSLMPLAGGPNEQYF. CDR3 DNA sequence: TGTGCCAGCAGCTTAATGCCTCTAGCGGGAGGGCCGAACGAGCAGTACTTC.

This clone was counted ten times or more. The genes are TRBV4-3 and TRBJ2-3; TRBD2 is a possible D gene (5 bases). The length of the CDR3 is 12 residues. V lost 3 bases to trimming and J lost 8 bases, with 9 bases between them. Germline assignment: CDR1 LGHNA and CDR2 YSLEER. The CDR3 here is CASSQGGGTQYF. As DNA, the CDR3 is TGCGCCAGCAGCCAGGGTGGAGGTACGCAGTATTTT.

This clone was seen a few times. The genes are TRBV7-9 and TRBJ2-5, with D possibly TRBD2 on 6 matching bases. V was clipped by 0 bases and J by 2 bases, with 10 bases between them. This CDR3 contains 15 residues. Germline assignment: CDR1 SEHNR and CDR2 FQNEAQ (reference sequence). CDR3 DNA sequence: TGTGCCAGCAGCTTAGCTGGGACTCGACAAGAGACCCAGTACTTC. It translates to CASSLAGTRQETQYF.

DNA of the CDR3: TGTGCCAGCAGCCCTTCCCAGGGGGCTAACAATCAGCCCCAGCATTTT. It yields the protein CASSPSQGANNQPQHF. The rearrangement links TRBV2 to TRBJ1-5, with 8 nucleotides matching TRBD1. Germline lookup yields CDR1 SNHLY and CDR2 FYNNEI. CDR3 length: 16 residues. The V segment lost 6 bases and the J segment 3 bases; nucleotides outside the gene matches: 10.